This TCR beta chain appears in the sequencing data of a study of blood T cell repertoires in COVID-19. Participants' reported clinical history set cohort assignment. Cohort 3 donors counted as recovered after two negative PCRs, clearance, or resolved symptoms. Data came from immunoSEQ multiplex PCR; TCRdb stores just in-frame clones and leaves some out. The table includes roughly 290,000 clones, approximately 88% detected once. The V gene lost 7 bases and the J gene lost 0 bases, with 6 bases spanning the gap. CDR3 size: 13 residues. Specimen: PBMCs or T cells enriched from blood (not recorded which). The gene calls are TRBV12-3 or TRBV12-4 and TRBJ1-4; possibly TRBD1 for D (5 bases). This receptor was obtained from a woman in her thirties or forties who had recovered from COVID-19. The DNA of the CDR3 is TGTGCCAGCACGACAGCAACTAATGAAAAACTGTTTTTT. It encodes CASTTATNEKLFF.